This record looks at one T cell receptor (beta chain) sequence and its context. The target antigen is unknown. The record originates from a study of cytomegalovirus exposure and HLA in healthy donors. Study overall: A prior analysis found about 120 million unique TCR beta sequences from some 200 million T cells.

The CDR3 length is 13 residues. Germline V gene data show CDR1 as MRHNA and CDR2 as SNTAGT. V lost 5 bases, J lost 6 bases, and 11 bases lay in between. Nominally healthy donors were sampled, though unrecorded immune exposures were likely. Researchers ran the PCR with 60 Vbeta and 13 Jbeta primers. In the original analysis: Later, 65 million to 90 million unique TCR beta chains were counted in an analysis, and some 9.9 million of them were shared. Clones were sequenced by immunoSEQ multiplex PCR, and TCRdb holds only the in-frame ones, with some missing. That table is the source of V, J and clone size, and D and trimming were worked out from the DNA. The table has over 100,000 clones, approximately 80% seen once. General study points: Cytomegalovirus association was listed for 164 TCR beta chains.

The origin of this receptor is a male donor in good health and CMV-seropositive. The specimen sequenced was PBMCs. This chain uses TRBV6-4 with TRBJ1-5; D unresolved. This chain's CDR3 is CASSPSVSQPQHF. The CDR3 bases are TGTGCCAGCAGTCCCAGCGTAAGTCAGCCCCAGCATTTT.